This T cell receptor (beta chain) derives from a study of cytomegalovirus exposure and HLA in healthy donors. Study-wide background: A prior analysis found 95 million to 140 million unique TCR beta sequences from some 200 million T cells. General study points: Researchers reported in a later analysis that common viral pathogens appeared linked to several top clusters. The only immune exposure information that was available was CMV serostatus. Among TCR beta chains, those listed as cytomegalovirus-associated numbered about 160.

As regards this clone: The antigen remains undetermined.

The PCR was carried out with 60 Vbeta primers and 13 Jbeta primers. TCRdb keeps only in-frame clones here, not all; method: immunoSEQ multiplex PCR. The data contain 75,000 to 100,000 clones, around 71% of them singletons. The CDR3 consists of 17 residues. The junction had 3 bases not matched to a gene; V was cut back by 4 bases and J by 0 bases. Germline V gene lookup returns CDR1 MNHNS and CDR2 SASEGT. V gene TRBV6-1 combines with J gene TRBJ2-3, with 14 bases lining up with TRBD2. The sequenced sample was PBMCs. The receptor comes from a man in his sixties in good health and CMV-seronegative. CDR3 in amino acids: CASSVGLAGVSTDTQYF. CDR3 DNA: TGTGCCAGCAGTGTGGGACTAGCGGGAGTGAGCACAGATACGCAGTATTTT.